The 6 T cell receptor beta chains presented below share a single source sample, sequenced in a study of blood T cell repertoires in COVID-19. Generated by immunoSEQ multiplex PCR, the TCRdb table keeps only in-frame clones and is missing some. The sample carries tens of thousands of clones, about 80% recorded once. What was sequenced was peripheral blood. These receptors came from an elderly woman with acute or convalescent COVID-19.

The genes are TRBV15 and TRBJ2-2; TRBD2 matches 12 bases. The CDR3 has 17 residues. Germline assignment: CDR1 LNHNV and CDR2 YYDKDF (reference sequence). Trimming at V came to 3 bases and at J to 6 bases, leaving 8 bases not matched to a gene. CDR3 residues: CATSSPGLAGSPGELFF. The CDR3 DNA sequence: TGTGCCACCAGCAGCCCTGGACTAGCGGGATCCCCCGGGGAGCTGTTTTTT.

The chain uses TRBV20-1 and TRBJ2-1; a weak D match, TRBD2 (6 bases). Germline CDR1 reads DFQATT; CDR2 reads SNEGSKA (reference sequence). CDR3 length: 11 residues. Deletions cut 4 bases from V and 9 bases from J, with 10 bases between. The CDR3 spells CSATRDSEQFF. The CDR3 nucleotides are TGCAGTGCTACCAGGGACTCTGAGCAGTTCTTC.

V gene TRBV2 combines with J gene TRBJ2-5; 9 nucleotides agree with TRBD1. CDR1 and CDR2 from the germline V gene are SNHLY and FYNNEI. Germline trimming cut 4 bases from V and 9 bases from J; bases unmatched to any gene: 3. The CDR3 has 12 residues. The DNA of the CDR3 is TGTGCCAGCAGTGGACAGGGGGTGGCCCAGTACTTC. Translating it yields CASSGQGVAQYF.

V and J are TRBV6-6 and TRBJ2-1; TRBD1 aligns across 7 bases. V shed 2 bases, J shed 5 bases, and the junction held 3 bases outside the gene matches. Germline V gene data show CDR1 as MNHNY and CDR2 as SVGAGI (reference sequence). The CDR3 consists of 14 residues. CDR3 sequence (DNA): TGTGCCAGCAGTTACAGGGACAGAAACAATGAGCAGTTCTTC. It is translated as CASSYRDRNNEQFF.

V is TRBV18 and J is TRBJ2-5, with D perhaps matching TRBD2 (6 bases). Germline assignment: CDR1 KGHSH and CDR2 LQKENI. This CDR3 comprises 13 residues. Deletions cut 4 bases from V and 5 bases from J, with 11 bases between. CDR3 in amino acids: CASSRNGGETQYF. DNA for the CDR3: TGTGCCAGCTCACGAAACGGGGGTGAGACCCAGTACTTC.

J is TRBJ2-2 and V is TRBV6-5; 12 bases match TRBD2. The CDR3 length is 15 residues. The J segment lost 5 bases and the V segment lost 6 bases, leaving 4 bases of the junction unmatched. Germline assignment: CDR1 MNHEY and CDR2 SVGAGI. The CDR3 region is CASSTGTSGTGELFF. DNA of the CDR3: TGTGCCAGCAGCACCGGGACTAGCGGGACCGGGGAGCTGTTTTTT.